Following are 5 T cell receptor beta chains from one sample sequenced in a study of PD-L1 blockade in urothelial cancer. Only in-frame clones appear in the TCRdb table, and some are missing; sequencing was by immunoSEQ multiplex PCR. The sample records about 48,000 clones, around 80% being singletons. Described time point: peripheral blood 6 weeks after treatment start. This material consisted of PBMCs, taken around atezolizumab (anti-PD-L1) treatment. These receptors originate from a man aged 65-85 years with urothelial cancer.

This clone is a singleton in its sample. This rearrangement joins TRBV11-2 to TRBJ2-2, with 8 bases that match TRBD1. Trimming removed 0 bases from V and 7 bases from J; junction bases left unmatched: 4. CDR3 length: 15 residues. Per germline, CDR1 SGHAT and CDR2 FQNNGV. The CDR3: CASSLEGQVYGELFF. The DNA of the CDR3 is TGTGCCAGCAGCTTAGAGGGACAGGTTTACGGGGAGCTGTTTTTT. The full variable domain, with the rest looked up from reference TRBV11-2 and TRBJ2-2, is EAGVAQSPRYKIIEKRQSVAFWCNPISGHATLYWYQQILGQGPKLLIQFQNNGVVDDSQLPKDRFSAERLKGVDSTLKIQPAKLEDSAVYLCASSLEGQVYGELFFGEGSRLTVL.

The chain uses TRBV5-1 and TRBJ1-3; TRBD1 is a possible D gene (6 bases). Per the germline V gene, CDR1 is SGHRS and CDR2 is YFSETQ. The CDR3 covers 15 residues. Trimming shortened V by 0 bases and J by 2 bases, and 9 bases separated the two germline ends. CDR3 sequence: CASSLGTDTGNTIYF. Written as DNA, the CDR3 is TGCGCCAGCAGCTTGGGGACAGATACTGGAAACACCATATATTTT.

The V call is TRBV28, the J call TRBJ1-2; TRBD1 agrees at 8 bases. V lost 6 bases to trimming and J lost 2 bases; unmatched junction nucleotides: 8. The CDR3 extends over 15 amino acids. CDR1 MDHEN and CDR2 SYDVKM come from the germline V gene. CDR3 in DNA: TGTGCCAGCAGAGAGACTTGGGACAGGAACTATGGCTACACCTTC. This translates into CASRETWDRNYGYTF.

The chain links TRBV4-1 to TRBJ2-1, with 10 bases aligning to TRBD2. J was trimmed by 7 bases and V by 1 base; bases with no gene match: 7. CDR1 and CDR2 (germline): MGHRA, YSYEKL. The CDR3 length is 16 residues. CDR3 amino acids: CASSQGVIAGGNEQFF. CDR3 DNA: TGCGCCAGCAGCCAAGGGGTAATAGCGGGAGGAAATGAGCAGTTCTTC.

The chain couples TRBV10-2 to TRBJ2-2, with 7 bases fitting TRBD1. The CDR3 contains 14 residues. The germline gives CDR1 WSHSY, CDR2 SAAADI. The J segment lost 1 base and the V segment lost 8 bases, leaving 4 bases of the junction unmatched. Here the CDR3 reads CASQPGGNTGELFF. Here the CDR3 DNA reads TGCGCCAGCCAACCAGGGGGGAACACCGGGGAGCTGTTTTTT.